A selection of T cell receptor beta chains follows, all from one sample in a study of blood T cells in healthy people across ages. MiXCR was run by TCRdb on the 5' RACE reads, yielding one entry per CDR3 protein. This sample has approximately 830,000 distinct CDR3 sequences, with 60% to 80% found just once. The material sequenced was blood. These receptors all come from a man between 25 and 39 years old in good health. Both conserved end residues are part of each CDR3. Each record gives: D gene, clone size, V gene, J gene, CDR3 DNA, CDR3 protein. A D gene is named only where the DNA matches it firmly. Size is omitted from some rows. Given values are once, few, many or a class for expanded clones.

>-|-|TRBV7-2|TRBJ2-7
TGTGCCAGCAGCTTAGCGAGGGGCGCTTACTACGAGCAGTACTTC
CASSLARGAYYEQYF
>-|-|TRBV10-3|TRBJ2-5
TGTGCCATCAGTGAGTCGATTGGGGATCAAGAGACCCAGTACTTC
CAISESIGDQETQYF
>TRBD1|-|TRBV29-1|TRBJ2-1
TGCAGCGTTGAAGGGGACAGGGGGACCAATGAGCAGTTCTTC
CSVEGDRGTNEQFF
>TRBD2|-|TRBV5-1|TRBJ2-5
TGCGCCAGCAGATCCTCCGGGACTAGCGGGGGGGGTGAGCAGTACTTC
CASRSSGTSGGGEQYF
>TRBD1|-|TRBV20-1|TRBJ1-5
TGCAGTGCTAGGACAGGGTGGCAGCCCCAGCATTTT
CSARTGWQPQHF
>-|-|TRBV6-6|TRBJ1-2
TGTGCCAGCAGTACCATAGGGGCATATGGCTACACCTTC
CASSTIGAYGYTF
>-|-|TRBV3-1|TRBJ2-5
TGTGCCAGCATGCGCGTCGCTGCAATCCAAGAGACCCAGTACTTC
CASMRVAAIQETQYF
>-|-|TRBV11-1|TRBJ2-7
TGTGCCAGCAGCCCCGGCACAGAACCTTCAATGAACGAGCAGTACTTC
CASSPGTEPSMNEQYF
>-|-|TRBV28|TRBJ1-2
TGTGCCAGCAGTTCGGACAGTAGAGGCTACACCTTC
CASSSDSRGYTF
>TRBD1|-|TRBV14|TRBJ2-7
TGTGCCAGCAGCCAAAAGACAGGGGCTTTCTCCTACGAGCAGTACTTC
CASSQKTGAFSYEQYF
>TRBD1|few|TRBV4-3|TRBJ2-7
TGCGCCAGCAGCCTTATTAGGACAGGTACCTACGAGCAGTACTTC
CASSLIRTGTYEQYF
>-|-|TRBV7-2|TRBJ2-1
TGTGCCAGCAGCCCGGGGGGCGGCTACAATGAGCAGTTCTTC
CASSPGGGYNEQFF
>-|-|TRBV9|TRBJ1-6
TGTGCCAGCAGCGCAACCGGGAGCTCCTATAATTCACCCCTCCACTTT
CASSATGSSYNSPLHF
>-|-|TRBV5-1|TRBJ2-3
TGCGCCAGCAGCCCCCTTAGGACTAGCACAGATACGCAGTATTTT
CASSPLRTSTDTQYF
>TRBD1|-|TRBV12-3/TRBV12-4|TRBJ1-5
TGTGCCAGCAGTTCACAGGGGCGGGGGGGCAATCAGCCCCAGCATTTT
CASSSQGRGGNQPQHF
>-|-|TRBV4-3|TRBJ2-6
TGCGCCAGCAGCCCGAGGGGAAACAGGAGAATCTCTGGGGCCAACGTCCTGACTTTC
CASSPRGNRRISGANVLTF
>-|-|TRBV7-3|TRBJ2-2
TGTCCTAGCAGCCTAAGTGGGACCCTTGCCACCGGGGAGCTGTTTTTT
CPSSLSGTLATGELFF
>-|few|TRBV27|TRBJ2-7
TGTGCCAGCAGTTTACGCGGGGACTCCTACGAGCAGTACTTC
CASSLRGDSYEQYF
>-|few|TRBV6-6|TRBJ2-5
TGTGCCAGCAGTATCACAGGGATTCAAGAGACCCAGTACTTC
CASSITGIQETQYF
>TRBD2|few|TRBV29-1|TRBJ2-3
TGCAGCGTTGAGAGACTAGCGGGGGGTGTTGCAGATACGCAGTATTTT
CSVERLAGGVADTQYF
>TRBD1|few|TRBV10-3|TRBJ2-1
TGTGCCATCAGTGAGTCCCGCCGACAGGGCGAGTTCTTC
CAISESRRQGEFF
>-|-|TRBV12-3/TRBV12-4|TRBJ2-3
TGTGCCAGCAGTTCGACGCGCGCAGATACGCAGTATTTT
CASSSTRADTQYF
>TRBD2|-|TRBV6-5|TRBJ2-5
TGTGCCAGCAGTTACTCGGGACTAGCGGGGGAGGGCGGAGAGACCCAGTACTTC
CASSYSGLAGEGGETQYF
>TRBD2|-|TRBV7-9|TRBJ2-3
TGTGCCAGCAGCTATTTTGATGCTAGCGGGGGGTCCATTGATACGCAGTATTTT
CASSYFDASGGSIDTQYF
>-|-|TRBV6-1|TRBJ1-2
TGTGCCAGCAGTGAATCGACCGGGACTAACTATGGCTACACCTTC
CASSESTGTNYGYTF
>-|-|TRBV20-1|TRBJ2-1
TGCAGTGCTAGAGAAGTGGGAATGGGAATGTACAATGAGCAGTTCTTC
CSAREVGMGMYNEQFF
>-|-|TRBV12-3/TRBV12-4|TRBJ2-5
TGTGCCAGCAGATTTCAACTAGTAAACAATGAGCAGTACTTC
CASRFQLVNNEQYF
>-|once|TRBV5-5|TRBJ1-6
TGTGCCAGCGGACCTCAATGGGGTGATTCACCCCTCCACTTT
CASGPQWGDSPLHF
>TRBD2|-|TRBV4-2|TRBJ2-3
TGTGCCAGCAGCGCACCGGGACTAAGCACAGATACGCAGTATTTT
CASSAPGLSTDTQYF
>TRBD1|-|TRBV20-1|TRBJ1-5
TGCAGTGCTGCGATGGGACAGGGACTTAACAGTCAGCCCCAGCATTTT
CSAAMGQGLNSQPQHF
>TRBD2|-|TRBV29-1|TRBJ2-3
TGCAGCGTTGTGGCTAGCGGATATACAGATACGCAGTATTTT
CSVVASGYTDTQYF
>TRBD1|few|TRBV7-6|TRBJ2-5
TGTGCCAGCAGCTTAGCGACAGGGGTGGGAGAGACCCAGTACTTC
CASSLATGVGETQYF
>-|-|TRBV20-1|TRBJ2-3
TGCAGTGCTCGGGGTAGCTCAGATACGCAGTATTTT
CSARGSSDTQYF
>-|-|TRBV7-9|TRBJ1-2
TGTGCCAGCAGCGAAGGGTCCAATTTCGGCTACACCTTC
CASSEGSNFGYTF
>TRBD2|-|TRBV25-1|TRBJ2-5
TGTGCCAGCGCGGAGGGGACTAGCGGGCCTCGAGAGACCCAGTACTTC
CASAEGTSGPRETQYF
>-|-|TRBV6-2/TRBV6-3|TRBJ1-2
TGTGCCAGCAGCCCAACGACTACTAACTATGGCTACACCTTC
CASSPTTTNYGYTF
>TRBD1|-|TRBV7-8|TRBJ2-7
TGTGCCAGCAACGATATGACAGGGAAGTTCCCCTACGAGCAGTACTTC
CASNDMTGKFPYEQYF
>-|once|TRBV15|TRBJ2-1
TGTGCCACCAGCAGAGAACGTTTTGGGGGGCGAAACAATGAGCAGTTCTTC
CATSRERFGGRNNEQFF
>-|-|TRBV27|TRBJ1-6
TGTGCCAGCGCAACCGCGGCGACGGGGGCGGGTCCCCTCCACTTT
CASATAATGAGPLHF
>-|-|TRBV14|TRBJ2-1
TGTGCCAGCAGCCAAGATAGGGGCTATTCCTACAATGAGCAGTTCTTC
CASSQDRGYSYNEQFF
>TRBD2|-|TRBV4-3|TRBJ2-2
TGCGCCAGCAGCCAAGATAGTAGCGGGGGGGCCGTTAGGGAGCTGTTTTTT
CASSQDSSGGAVRELFF
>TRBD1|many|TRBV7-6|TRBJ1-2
TGTGCCAGCAGCTTACGGGGGGGACAGTATGGCTACACCTTC
CASSLRGGQYGYTF
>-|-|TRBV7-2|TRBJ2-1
TGTGCCAGCAGCTTGACCAGGGGCCGCGAGCAGTTCTTC
CASSLTRGREQFF
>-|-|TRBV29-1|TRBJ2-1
TGCAGCGTTGAAGGGACCCCCAACGAGCAGTTCTTC
CSVEGTPNEQFF
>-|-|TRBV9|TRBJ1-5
TGTGCCAGCAGCGTAGGCGGGGCCCACCAGCCCCAGCATTTT
CASSVGGAHQPQHF
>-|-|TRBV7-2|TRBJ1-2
TGTGCCAGCGAGACCCCTCTAGGGGGCTACACCTTC
CASETPLGGYTF